This T cell receptor (beta chain) was observed in a study of control samples from healthy donors and cancer patients. Assay: immunoSEQ multiplex PCR; the TCRdb copy retains only in-frame clones and omits some. The sample has 120,000 or so clones, around 86% seen once; the top ten hold less than 9.5%. V was clipped by 8 bases and J by 5 bases; unmatched bases: 12. The germline CDR1 and CDR2 sequences are MNHEY and SMNVEV (reference sequence). The CDR3 has 15 residues. The chain recombines TRBV27 with TRBJ1-5; 7 nucleotides line up with TRBD1. Sequenced material: blood. The sequence came from a man aged 35-49 years in good health. For the CDR3, the DNA is TGTGCCAGCCGTGGTACCGGGACAGCATATCAGCCCCAGCATTTT. It yields the protein CASRGTGTAYQPQHF.